A selection of T cell receptor beta chains follows, all from one sample in a study of vaccination and CD4 T cells after COVID-19. Antigens for these TCRs are unknown. TCRdb reprocessed the PCR reads via MiXCR and lists one record per CDR3 protein. The sample holds more than 7,000 distinct CDR3 sequences; approximately 41% are singletons and the top ten take about 35%. Sequenced: CD4+ T cells from blood, cultured in vitro. The origin of the receptors is a human donor in good health. CDR3s include the opening cysteine and the closing phenylalanine or tryptophan. D genes are given only for firm matches. Clone size appears in some rows only: once, few, many, or a class for an expanded clone.

TRBJ2-2 | . | . | TRBV7-9 | TGTGCCAGCAGCTTAAAGGCCGTTAACACCGGGGAGCTGTTTTTT | CASSLKAVNTGELFF
TRBJ1-4 | . | TRBD1 | TRBV20-1 | TGCAGTGCTAGGACAGGGTATGAAAAACTGTTTTTT | CSARTGYEKLFF
TRBJ1-6 | few | . | TRBV7-3 | TGTGCCAGCAGCCGGCCTCAGGACAGTTATTCACCCCTCCACTTT | CASSRPQDSYSPLHF
TRBJ2-7 | . | . | TRBV9 | TGTGCCAGCAGCGTAGATCACAATTCGGCCTACGAGCAGTACTTC | CASSVDHNSAYEQYF
TRBJ1-4 | . | . | TRBV2 | TGTGCCAGCAGTATGGCAGCCGGTAATGAAAAACTGTTTTTT | CASSMAAGNEKLFF
TRBJ1-5 | . | TRBD1 | TRBV28 | TGTGCCAGCAGCCGGGGGGTGGGGACAGGGGGCAAACATTTT | CASSRGVGTGGKHF
TRBJ1-6 | . | . | TRBV5-1 | TGCGCCAGCAGCTTTAACTATAATTCACCCCTCCACTTT | CASSFNYNSPLHF
TRBJ2-5 | . | . | TRBV6-5 | TGTGCCAGCAGTTACTTAGAGACCCAGTACTTC | CASSYLETQYF
TRBJ2-1 | few | . | TRBV5-4 | TGTGCCAGCAGCTTGGGGGAAGGAAGAGGGGAGTTCTTC | CASSLGEGRGEFF
TRBJ1-2 | few | . | TRBV20-1 | TGCAGTGCATATTTCCGGGCCGCCGGCTATGGCTACACCTTC | CSAYFRAAGYGYTF
TRBJ1-1 | . | . | TRBV7-3 | TGTGCCAGCAGCTTAACGTCAGGGGTGAACACTGAAGCTTTCTTT | CASSLTSGVNTEAFF
TRBJ2-6 | . | . | TRBV30 | TGTGCCTGGAAGATGTCTGGGGCCAACGTCCTGACTTTC | CAWKMSGANVLTF
TRBJ2-3 | . | TRBD2 | TRBV4-2 | TGTGCCAGCAGCCAAGATGGGACTAGCGGGGATACGCAGTATTTT | CASSQDGTSGDTQYF
TRBJ1-5 | . | . | TRBV21-1 | TGTGCCAGCAGCCCTATTCAGCCCCAGCATTTT | CASSPIQPQHF
TRBJ2-2 | few | TRBD2 | TRBV6-1 | TGTGCCAGCAAGCGGGAGGGCCGCACCGGGGAGCTGTTTTTT | CASKREGRTGELFF
TRBJ2-7 | . | TRBD2 | TRBV6-5 | TGTGCCAGCAGTTTACAGACCTATATGGGGGGGTTAGTTCCTTTC | CASSLQTYMGGLVPF
TRBJ1-1 | . | TRBD1 | TRBV28 | TGTGCCAGCAGTCGGTTACAGGGGGTGTACACTGAAGCTTTCTTT | CASSRLQGVYTEAFF
TRBJ2-3 | . | TRBD1 | TRBV24-1 | TGTGCCACCAGTGATCGGGCAGGGGGAAGCACAGATACGCAGTATTTT | CATSDRAGGSTDTQYF
TRBJ2-1 | . | TRBD2 | TRBV5-4 | TGTGCCAGCAGCTCTAGCGGATCCTACAATGAGCAGTTCTTC | CASSSSGSYNEQFF
TRBJ1-2 | . | . | TRBV7-2 | TGTGCCAGCAGCTTAGACAGGGCGTTAGGCTACACCTTC | CASSLDRALGYTF
TRBJ2-3 | few | TRBD2 | TRBV20-1 | TGCAGTGCTAGAGGACTAGCGGGAGCAGATACGCAGTATTTT | CSARGLAGADTQYF
TRBJ1-5 | few | TRBD1 | TRBV4-1 | TGCGCCAGCAGCCAAGATGGGCCCCCGGACAGGGGAAGAATTCAGCCCCAGCATTTT | CASSQDGPPDRGRIQPQHF
TRBJ2-2 | few | TRBD2 | TRBV6-4 | TGTGCCAGCAGTGGGACTAGCACCGGGGAGCTGTTTTTT | CASSGTSTGELFF
TRBJ1-2 | few | . | TRBV7-8 | TGTGCCAGCAGCTTAGGCGGCTCATATGGCTACACCTTC | CASSLGGSYGYTF
TRBJ2-1 | . | TRBD2 | TRBV11-2 | TGTGCCAGCAGCTTAATAGCGGGCAATGAGCAGTTCTTC | CASSLIAGNEQFF
TRBJ1-3 | . | . | TRBV7-2 | TGTGCCAGCAGCGCCCCCCGGGCGGCTGGAAACACCATATATTTT | CASSAPRAAGNTIYF
TRBJ1-2 | . | . | TRBV6-1 | TGTGCCAGCAACCCGGCAGGGGTCCTGAACTATGGCTACACCTTC | CASNPAGVLNYGYTF
TRBJ2-7 | . | . | TRBV6-2/TRBV6-3 | TGTGCCAGCCGGGCGATTCCGGGACGGGGGATTTACGAGCAGTACTTC | CASRAIPGRGIYEQYF
TRBJ1-3 | few | . | TRBV19 | TGTGCCAGTAAAAGGGGCCAAGGAAACACCATATATTTT | CASKRGQGNTIYF
TRBJ2-3 | once | . | TRBV20-1 | TGCAGTGCTAGAGATGGGGGGGGGCTGAAAGATACGCAGTATTTT | CSARDGGGLKDTQYF
TRBJ2-5 | . | . | TRBV6-1 | TGTGCCAGCAGTCCCGCCCTGAGCCAAGAGACCCAGTACTTC | CASSPALSQETQYF
TRBJ2-5 | . | . | TRBV25-1 | TGTGCCAGCAGTGAAAGAGGGACGGGGGAGACCCAGTACTTC | CASSERGTGETQYF
TRBJ1-4 | few | . | TRBV15 | TGTGCCACCAGCAGACTTACTGGTGGGGAAAAACTGTTTTTT | CATSRLTGGEKLFF
TRBJ1-1 | . | . | TRBV7-8 | TGTGCCAGCAGCTTGGGGGTCAAGAACACTGAAGCTTTCTTT | CASSLGVKNTEAFF
TRBJ2-5 | few | TRBD1 | TRBV9 | TGTGCCAGCAGCGTCGGGACAGCAGGCGAGACCCAGTACTTC | CASSVGTAGETQYF
TRBJ2-7 | . | . | TRBV15 | TGTGCCACCAGCAGAGATAAAGGACACCCCCTCTTC | CATSRDKGHPLF
TRBJ1-5 | . | . | TRBV20-1 | TGCAGTGCTAGATCTGATCGGGGCAATCAGCCCCAGCATTTT | CSARSDRGNQPQHF
TRBJ2-5 | few | TRBD2 | TRBV20-1 | TGCAGTGCTGGCGATAGCGGGAGAGTCCAAGAGACCCAGTACTTC | CSAGDSGRVQETQYF
TRBJ2-7 | few | TRBD2 | TRBV6-1 | TGTGCCAGCAGTCCGGCCGGATCGGAGCGGGGCTCCTACGAGCAGTACTTC | CASSPAGSERGSYEQYF
TRBJ2-5 | . | . | TRBV7-9 | TGTGCCAGCACCCTCCTGGGAGGCCAAGAGACCCAGTACTTC | CASTLLGGQETQYF
TRBJ2-7 | . | . | TRBV6-1 | TGTGCCAGCAGTGATCCGCAGCGGAGCTCCTACGAGCAGTACTTC | CASSDPQRSSYEQYF
TRBJ1-2 | . | . | TRBV7-3 | TGTGCCAGCAGCTCGGGACCGACCAACTATGGCTACACCTTC | CASSSGPTNYGYTF
TRBJ1-1 | once | . | TRBV19 | TGTGCCAGTAGTATAGGGGCTAGTCGAGGGTTCTTT | CASSIGASRGFF